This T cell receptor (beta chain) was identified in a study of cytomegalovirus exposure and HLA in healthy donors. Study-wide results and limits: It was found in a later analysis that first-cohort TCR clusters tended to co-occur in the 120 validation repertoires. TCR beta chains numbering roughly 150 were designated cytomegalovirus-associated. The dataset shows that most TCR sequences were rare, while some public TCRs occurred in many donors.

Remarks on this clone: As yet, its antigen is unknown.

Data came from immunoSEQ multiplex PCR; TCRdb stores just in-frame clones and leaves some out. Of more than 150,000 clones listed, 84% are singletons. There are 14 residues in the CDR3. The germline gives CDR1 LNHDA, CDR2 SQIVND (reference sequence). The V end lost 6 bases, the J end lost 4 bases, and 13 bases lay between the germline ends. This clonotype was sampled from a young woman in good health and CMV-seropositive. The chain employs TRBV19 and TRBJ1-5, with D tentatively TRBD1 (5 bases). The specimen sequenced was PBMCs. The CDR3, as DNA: TGTGCCAGTAGATTGACAGCAGGAAATCAGCCCCAGCATTTT. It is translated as CASRLTAGNQPQHF.